Shown below are 26 T cell receptor beta chains from a single sample sequenced in a study of shared clonotypes between healthy human individuals (dated by TCRdb to 2020 to 2021). Library method: the immunoSEQ multiplex PCR assay. Entries here come from immuneACCESS through TCRdb and include only in-frame sequences with V and J called. Some clones fail to appear in such tables; in the studies checked, an unresolved V gene covers under half of the shortfall, and the cause of the remainder is unknown. The sample contains some 530,000 clones, more than 65% of them found a single time. The top ten clonotypes cover 10% to 15% of the sample. The sequencing input was PBMCs. The origin of the receptors is a woman between 40 and 50 years old in good health. Some clones in this sample may be carry-over from other donors' samples.

V is TRBV2 and J is TRBJ1-1, with D perhaps matching TRBD1 (6 bases). This CDR3 spans 13 amino acids. Germline CDR1 is SNHLY and CDR2 is FYNNEI. V lost 7 bases to trimming and J lost 3 bases, with 12 bases between them. CDR3 amino acids: CASIKGVDTEAFF. In DNA form, the CDR3 reads TGTGCCAGCATAAAGGGGGTGGACACTGAAGCTTTCTTT.

J is TRBJ2-3 and V is TRBV30, with 7 nucleotides matching TRBD2. CDR1 and CDR2 (germline): GTSNPN, SVGIG (reference sequence). This CDR3 comprises 14 residues. V lost 5 bases, J lost 0 bases, and 5 bases stayed unmatched. The CDR3 nucleotides read TGTGCCTGGGCAGCGGGGCTAAGCACAGATACGCAGTATTTT. Translated, it gives CAWAAGLSTDTQYF.

With respect to this clone: A far larger clone is one nucleotide away, so this likely arose from a read error. The chain couples TRBV11-2 to TRBJ2-7; no clear D gene. This CDR3 region has 13 residues. Deletions cut 2 bases from V and 6 bases from J, with 11 bases between. Per germline, CDR1 SGHAT and CDR2 FQNNGV. As DNA, the CDR3 is TGTGCCAGCAGCTTAAATCTGGGCGTCGAGCAGTACTTC. It yields the protein CASSLNLGVEQYF. Full variable domain (rest looked up from reference TRBV11-2 and TRBJ2-7): EAGVAQSPRYKIIEKRQSVAFWCNPISGHATLYWYQQILGQGPKLLIQFQNNGVVDDSQLPKDRFSAERLKGVDSTLKIQPAKLEDSAVYLCASSLNLGVEQYFGPGTRLTVT.

The gene calls are TRBV5-4 and TRBJ2-3; D possibly corresponds to TRBD2 (5 bases). Germline V gene data show CDR1 as SGHNT and CDR2 as YYREEE (reference sequence). The ends were cut back, 4 bases at V and 0 bases at J, with 12 bases in the middle. The CDR3 is made up of 15 amino acids. The CDR3 nucleotides are TGTGCCAGCAGCATCGGCGGAGGTAGCACAGATACGCAGTATTTT. As protein: CASSIGGGSTDTQYF.

The chain employs TRBV6-1 and TRBJ2-7, with D possibly matching TRBD2 (5 bases). Germline assignment: CDR1 MNHNS and CDR2 SASEGT. Trimming took 5 bases from V and 6 from J, leaving 14 bases between them. The CDR3 is 13 amino acids. The CDR3 DNA is TGTGCCAGCAGTTCGACTACGGGTGGCGAGCAGTACTTC. It specifies CASSSTTGGEQYF.

The chain links TRBV29-1 to TRBJ2-2; the D is unclear. Per the germline V gene, CDR1 is SQVTM and CDR2 is ANQGSEA. CDR3 length equals 13 residues. V was trimmed by 4 bases and J by 3 bases, leaving 9 bases between them. For the CDR3, the DNA is TGCAGCGTTGGTCGTTTGGACACCGGGGAGCTGTTTTTT. Protein product: CSVGRLDTGELFF.

This clone was recorded once. In the same sample, other DNA sequences code for this CDR3. The rearrangement links TRBV5-1 to TRBJ1-1; 10 nucleotides align to TRBD1. The CDR3 has 14 residues. The germline CDR1 and CDR2 sequences are SGHRS and YFSETQ. Trimming at V came to 4 bases and at J to 3 bases, leaving 3 bases not matched to a gene. CDR3 sequence (DNA): TGCGCCAGCAGCCTGGGACAGGGGCACACTGAAGCTTTCTTT. Its translation: CASSLGQGHTEAFF.

This clone was seen a few times. The chain uses TRBV5-4 and TRBJ2-1; tentative D call: TRBD2 (6 bases). The V end was cut by 7 bases, the J end by 8 bases, with 10 bases between. Germline-derived CDR1 and CDR2 are SGHNT and YYREEE (reference sequence). The CDR3 length is 11 residues. This chain's CDR3 is CASQLAHEQFF. The CDR3, as DNA: TGTGCCAGCCAACTAGCCCATGAGCAGTTCTTC.

This sequence joins TRBV28 and TRBJ1-2; D may be TRBD1 (5 bases). Germline V gene sequence: CDR1 MDHEN, CDR2 SYDVKM. The CDR3 is made up of 14 amino acids. Trimming stripped 3 bases from V and 4 bases from J, with 12 bases between. The CDR3 here is CASSFQQGSYGYTF. The CDR3 DNA follows: TGTGCCAGCAGTTTCCAGCAGGGTTCCTATGGCTACACCTTC.

The table lists this clone with a few counts. The V and J genes are TRBV29-1 and TRBJ2-7; tentatively, D is TRBD2 (5 bases). Trimming took 5 bases from V and 7 from J, leaving 18 bases between them. The CDR3 sequence is 13 residues long. Germline V gene sequence: CDR1 SQVTM, CDR2 ANQGSEA. CDR3 residues: CSVSWAGLGEQYF. The CDR3 coding sequence is TGCAGCGTTAGCTGGGCAGGACTCGGGGAGCAGTACTTC.

The genes are TRBV6-7 and TRBJ1-1; maybe TRBD1 (5 bases). TRBV6-7 falls under the ORF class, with uncertain function. The CDR3 has 13 amino acids. Trimming pared 5 bases from V and 3 bases from J, leaving 10 bases between. The CDR3 nucleotides are TGTGCCAGCAGTGTTGAGGGACACACTGAAGCTTTCTTT. It translates to CASSVEGHTEAFF.

The J gene is TRBJ2-7, the V gene TRBV7-3, with 9 bases fitting TRBD2. The CDR3 runs 15 residues. Germline loops: CDR1 SGHTA, CDR2 FQGTGA. The ends lost 5 bases at V and 0 bases at J; junction bases unmatched: 5. CDR3 nucleotide sequence: TGTGCCAGCAGCACGACTAGCGGTAGCTCCTACGAGCAGTACTTC. It encodes CASSTTSGSSYEQYF.

V usage is TRBV29-1 and J usage is TRBJ2-7; 9 bases are a match to TRBD1. The V and J ends lost 0 bases and 1 base, in that order; junction bases with no gene match: 4. The CDR3 has 15 amino acids. Germline loops: CDR1 SQVTM, CDR2 ANQGSEA. The CDR3 sequence is CSVEDPDRGSYEQYF. CDR3 bases: TGCAGCGTTGAAGACCCGGACAGGGGTTCCTACGAGCAGTACTTC.

The gene calls are TRBV21-1 and TRBJ2-5; the table's TRBD1 call for D was not verified on the DNA. TRBV21-1 is tagged as a pseudogene. The CDR3 is 14 amino acids. Here the CDR3 DNA reads TGTGCCAGCAGCATCTACAGGGTTTGGGCTGAGCAGTACTTC. This sequence encodes CASSIYRVWAEQYF.

Note on this clone: The germline gene is not matched at one end of the junction; a read error may be the cause. V is TRBV29-1 and J is TRBJ2-7, with 8 bases matching TRBD2. CDR3 length: 13 residues. Germline V gene sequence: CDR1 SQVTM, CDR2 ANQGSEA. Here the CDR3 reads CSVEGGGNYEQYF. CDR3 DNA: TGCAGCGTCGAAGGCGGGGGGAACTACGAGCAGTACTTC.

V gene TRBV7-2 combines with J gene TRBJ1-2; 10 bases map to TRBD1. The CDR3 consists of 14 residues. Germline V gene lookup returns CDR1 SGHTA and CDR2 FQGNSA. J gave up 2 bases and V 7 bases, and 4 bases lay outside the gene matches. CDR3 bases: TGTGCCAGCACTCGGGACAGGGGAAACTATGGCTACACCTTC. Translating it yields CASTRDRGNYGYTF.

The V gene is TRBV7-3, the J gene TRBJ2-3; TRBD2 aligns across 10 bases. This CDR3 spans 17 amino acids. Germline assignment: CDR1 SGHTA and CDR2 FQGTGA. Trimming took 1 base from V and 6 from J; bases not matched to a gene: 10. The CDR3 DNA sequence: TGTGCCAGCAGCTTAAGCCTAGCGGGAGAAAGAGGGGATACGCAGTATTTT. This gives the protein CASSLSLAGERGDTQYF.

The genes are TRBV7-8 and TRBJ1-1; maybe TRBD1 (6 bases). The germline CDR1 and CDR2 sequences are SGHVS and FQNEAQ. Trimming stripped 1 base from V and 5 bases from J, with 14 bases between. This CDR3 has 15 residues. For the CDR3, the DNA is TGTGCCAGCAGCTTAGGTGGGGGGCGGACGACTGAAGCTTTCTTT. Protein product: CASSLGGGRTTEAFF.

With regard to this clone: Additional DNA sequences in this sample encode the identical CDR3. The chain recombines TRBV2 with TRBJ2-2; D perhaps matches TRBD1 (5 bases). Germline assignment: CDR1 SNHLY and CDR2 FYNNEI. The CDR3 is 13 residues long. The V and J ends lost 1 base and 8 bases respectively, with 8 bases between them. CDR3 in DNA: TGTGCCAGCAGTGAAGAAGGGGCTGGGGAGCTGTTTTTT. Translation gives CASSEEGAGELFF.

The J gene is TRBJ2-3, the V gene TRBV6-4, with 8 bases lining up with TRBD2. CDR3 length: 14 amino acids. Germline V gene data show CDR1 as MRHNA and CDR2 as SNTAGT. The junction had 3 bases not matched to a gene; V was cut back by 3 bases and J by 4 bases. CDR3 coding DNA: TGTGCCAGCAGTGATGCTAGCGGGTCAGATACGCAGTATTTT. Protein sequence: CASSDASGSDTQYF.

V gene TRBV28 combines with J gene TRBJ2-7; 12 bases map to TRBD2. Trimming cost V 6 bases and J 2 bases; bases outside gene matches: 5. Germline V gives CDR1 MDHEN, CDR2 SYDVKM. The CDR3 contains 15 residues. The CDR3 protein is CASSPGLAGTYEQYF. The CDR3 DNA is TGTGCCAGCAGCCCCGGACTAGCGGGAACCTACGAGCAGTACTTC.

The rearrangement uses TRBV6-6 and TRBJ2-6, with D uncertain. CDR1 is MNHNY, CDR2 SVGAGI, per germline (reference sequence). V was pared by 0 bases and J by 1 base, with 7 bases between. This CDR3 region has 16 residues. CDR3 sequence (DNA): TGTGCCAGCAGTTACTCGGCCGGTTCTGGGGCCAACGTCCTGACTTTC. It encodes CASSYSAGSGANVLTF.

The chain links TRBV7-8 to TRBJ1-2; 8 bases align to TRBD1. Per the germline V gene, CDR1 is SGHVS and CDR2 is FQNEAQ. This CDR3 contains 15 residues. V was pared by 8 bases and J by 8 bases, with 16 bases of the junction left unmatched. The CDR3: CASRARGRGQIGYTF. The CDR3 bases are TGTGCCAGCCGAGCCCGGGGCAGGGGGCAAATCGGCTACACCTTC.

Worth noting for this clone: In the same sample, other DNA sequences code for this CDR3. J is TRBJ2-7 and V is TRBV9; D may be TRBD2 (5 bases). Trimming removed 4 bases at V and 2 bases at J, with 10 bases between. Germline CDR1 reads SGDLS; CDR2 reads YYNGEE. The CDR3 sequence is 13 residues long. DNA of the CDR3: TGTGCCAGCAGCCCAAGCGGCACCTACGAGCAGTACTTC. Translated: CASSPSGTYEQYF.

Comments on this clone: A far larger clone lies a single base away; this is likely a read error. This chain uses TRBV14 with TRBJ2-2; D is unclear. The CDR3 has 12 amino acids. Germline V gene sequence: CDR1 SGHDN, CDR2 FVKESK. CDR3: CACSQGIGELFF. In nucleotides, the CDR3 is TGTGCCTGCAGCCAAGGTATCGGGGAGCTGTTTTTT.

A note on this clone: With only one base between it and a far larger clone, this is likely a read error. The chain couples TRBV9 to TRBJ1-1; TRBD1 aligns across 7 bases. The CDR3 loop spans 15 amino acids. The germline gives CDR1 SGDLS, CDR2 YYNGEE. The CDR3 DNA reads as TGTGCCGGCAGCGTAGCGGTAGGGGGCTACACTGAAGCTTTCTTT. Residues: CAGSVAVGGYTEAFF.